A single sample gave rise to the 18 T cell receptor beta chains below, sequenced in a study of regulatory T cells in long-lasting Graves disease. Sequencing libraries for TCR beta were prepared with iRepertoire HTBI primers and Arm-PCR of CDR3 regions. TCRdb ran MiXCR on the multiplex PCR reads and lists one entry per CDR3 protein. The sample includes some 340,000 distinct CDR3 sequences, approximately 12% of them seen just once. As for time point: newly diagnosed GD, antithyroid drugs for less than 3 months. RNA isolated from PBMCs was used to make the TCR library. Another study also made use of these data, one on T cells in Graves' hyperthyroidism and ophthalmopathy.

The input for sequencing was peripheral blood mononuclear cells (PBMCs), taken at new diagnosis, from a patient treated with antithyroid drugs. The receptors stem from a woman aged 18 to 35 with Graves disease.

This clonotype came up many times. The chain joins TRBV12-3 or TRBV12-4 to TRBJ1-2, with 10 bases identical to TRBD1. The CDR3 covers 16 residues. Unmatched junction bases numbered 6, after V lost 0 bases and J lost 5 bases. CDR3 protein: CASSLARQGAVYGYTF. The CDR3 DNA follows: TGTGCCAGCAGTTTAGCAAGACAGGGGGCGGTTTATGGCTACACCTTC.

This clonotype appeared many times. The genes are TRBV11-2 and TRBJ1-1; the match to TRBD1 covers 7 bases. J gave up 11 bases and V 1 base, and 7 bases lay outside the gene matches. The CDR3 is 13 residues long. Germline lookup yields CDR1 SGHAT and CDR2 FQNNGV. The CDR3 reads CASSLVETGDAFF. The CDR3 DNA follows: TGTGCCAGCAGCTTAGTCGAAACAGGGGATGCTTTCTTT.

Many counts were recorded for this clonotype. The chain joins TRBV28 to TRBJ2-3, with TRBD2 as a possible D gene (5 bases). With 3 bases removed from V and 4 bases from J, the gap between germline ends came to 11 bases. CDR1 MDHEN and CDR2 SYDVKM come from the germline V gene. The CDR3 spans 14 residues. The DNA for the CDR3 is TGTGCCAGCAGTTTGAATAGCGTGGCAGATACGCAGTATTTT. Translating it yields CASSLNSVADTQYF.

Details on this clonotype: This sequence may be a read error, since a much larger clone differs from it by one base. The chain combines TRBV5-6 with TRBJ1-2; 8 bases are a match to TRBD1. The V gene end was trimmed by 4 bases and the J gene end by 2 bases; junction bases not matched to a gene: 10. The CDR3 totals 16 residues. Per germline, CDR1 SGHDT and CDR2 YYEEEE. CDR3 protein: CASSQGEAGGNYGYTF. In nucleotides, the CDR3 is TGTGCCAGCAGCCAGGGCGAGGCAGGGGGCAACTATGGCTACACCTTC.

The V call is TRBV2, the J call TRBJ2-1; perhaps TRBD2 as D (5 bases). Germline V lookup: CDR1 SNHLY, CDR2 FYNNEI. CDR3 length: 13 amino acids. The V gene lost 6 bases and the J gene lost 6 bases, with 12 bases spanning the gap. The CDR3 DNA is TGTGCCAGCAGGGCTACCGGACTCAATGAGCAGTTCTTC. Protein: CASRATGLNEQFF. Drawing the rest from reference TRBV2 and TRBJ2-1, the complete variable domain is EPEVTQTPSHQVTQMGQEVILRCVPISNHLYFYWYRQILGQKVEFLVSFYNNEISEKSEIFDDQFSVERPDGSNFTLKIRSTKLEDSAMYFCASRATGLNEQFFGPGTRLTVL.

This clonotype has only a few counts. The V and J genes are TRBV20-1 and TRBJ2-1; no reliable D call. The CDR3 contains 17 residues. CDR1 DFQATT and CDR2 SNEGSKA come from the germline V gene (reference sequence). V lost 0 bases, J lost 4 bases, and 19 bases lay in between. The CDR3 loop reads CSARDRNSPLTYNEQFF. Here the CDR3 DNA reads TGCAGTGCTAGAGATCGGAACTCCCCCCTTACTTACAATGAGCAGTTCTTC.

In its sample, this clonotype was seen many times. The chain couples TRBV3-1 to TRBJ2-2, with TRBD2 identical over 8 bases. The CDR3 length is 15 residues. From germline, CDR1 is LGHDT and CDR2 YNNKEL (reference sequence). V was pared by 5 bases and J by 3 bases, with 5 bases of the junction left unmatched. CDR3 loop: CASSGRGDYTGELFF. The CDR3 nucleotides read TGTGCCAGCAGCGGGCGGGGGGACTACACCGGGGAGCTGTTTTTT. Variable domain in full (rest from reference TRBV3-1 and TRBJ2-2): DTAVSQTPKYLVTQMGNDKSIKCEQNLGHDTMYWYKQDSKKFLKIMFSYNNKELIINETVPNRFSPKSPDKAHLNLHINSLELGDSAVYFCASSGRGDYTGELFFGEGSRLTVL.

Comment on this clonotype: Relative to the germline gene, one junction end is altered; a read error may explain this. V gene TRBV25-1 combines with J gene TRBJ2-2; 11 positions match TRBD2. Germline V CDR1 and CDR2: MGHDK, SYGVNS. The CDR3 length is 15 residues. CDR3 amino acids: CACSAVGLAVGELFF. DNA of the CDR3: TGTGCCTGCAGTGCCGTGGGACTAGCGGTCGGGGAGCTGTTTTTT.

This clonotype was recorded at least ten times. V gene TRBV7-9 combines with J gene TRBJ2-7; no clear D. V was pared by 5 bases and J by 0 bases, with 11 bases between. Germline V lookup: CDR1 SEHNR, CDR2 FQNEAQ (reference sequence). This CDR3 comprises 14 residues. CDR3 sequence: CASSPISRSYEQYF. CDR3 bases: TGTGCCAGCAGCCCGATTAGCCGCTCCTACGAGCAGTACTTC.

The table lists this clonotype with a few counts. The V and J genes are TRBV27 and TRBJ2-7, with a possible D match to TRBD2 (5 bases). CDR1 MNHEY and CDR2 SMNVEV come from the germline V gene (reference sequence). V gave up 2 bases and J gave up 7 bases, with 21 bases separating them. The CDR3 has 16 amino acids. The CDR3 DNA follows: TGTGCCAGCAGTTTAGAGGCCCGGGATTTTTCAGTTGAGCAGTACTTC. Its protein is CASSLEARDFSVEQYF.

Concerning this clonotype: Since a much larger clone is just one base distant, this may be a read error. The J gene is TRBJ2-5, the V gene TRBV27; the D is unclear. Germline-derived CDR1 and CDR2 are MNHEY and SMNVEV (reference sequence). V was trimmed by 3 bases and J by 11 bases, leaving 22 bases between them. The CDR3 covers 15 residues. Here the CDR3 DNA reads TGTGCCAGCAGTTTCGGAAATCCTGCGTACAATGAGCAGTACTTC. This codes for CASSFGNPAYNEQYF.

There are a few counts of this clonotype. With a much larger clone just one base away, this may be a read error. DNA of the CDR3: TGTGCCAGCAGTTCCAGAAACCAGCCCTACGAGCAGTACTTC. Translating it yields CASSSRNQPYEQYF. The J gene is TRBJ2-7, the V gene TRBV6-2 or TRBV6-3; no clear D gene. V lost 4 bases and J lost 2, with 12 bases in between. CDR3 length: 14 residues. Germline V CDR1 and CDR2: MNHEY, SVGEGT.

V usage is TRBV7-2 and J usage is TRBJ2-1; 7 bases are shared with TRBD1. The V gene end was trimmed by 5 bases and the J gene end by 5 bases; junction bases not matched to a gene: 9. The germline V gene encodes CDR1 SGHTA and CDR2 FQGNSA. This CDR3 is built from 15 residues. CDR3 sequence (DNA): TGTGCCAGCAGCGGTGGGGGACAGAGCCACAATGAGCAGTTCTTC. Encoded protein: CASSGGGQSHNEQFF.

The chain links TRBV20-1 to TRBJ1-3, with 8 bases aligning to TRBD1. The V segment lost 4 bases and the J segment 2 bases; nucleotides outside the gene matches: 1. The CDR3 spans 13 residues. The germline gives CDR1 DFQATT, CDR2 SNEGSKA (reference sequence). The CDR3 nucleotides read TGCAGTGCTACGGACAGGGCTGGAAACACCATATATTTT. Protein sequence: CSATDRAGNTIYF.

The sample holds many counts of this clonotype. CDR3 residues: CASSDGRNTEAFF. The CDR3 coding sequence is TGTGCCAGCAGCGACGGAAGAAACACTGAAGCTTTCTTT. The chain uses TRBV6-1 and TRBJ1-1; D not certain. Germline V gene data show CDR1 as MNHNS and CDR2 as SASEGT. Trimming shortened V by 6 bases and J by 2 bases, and 10 bases separated the two germline ends. The CDR3 runs to 13 residues.

This clonotype was counted many times. V is TRBV28 and J is TRBJ2-5, with 9 nucleotides matching TRBD2. The CDR3 length is 14 residues. Germline-derived CDR1 and CDR2 are MDHEN and SYDVKM. With 8 bases clipped from V and 4 bases from J, the junction kept 8 bases outside the gene matches. This chain's CDR3 is CASGIAGAPETQYF. CDR3 in DNA: TGTGCCAGCGGAATAGCGGGAGCCCCAGAGACCCAGTACTTC.

This clonotype has more than one count but fewer than ten. With a much larger clone just one base away, this may be a read error. The chain combines TRBV11-2 with TRBJ1-2; D gene uncertain. Germline-derived CDR1 and CDR2 are SGHAT and FQNNGV. The ends were cut back, 5 bases at V and 4 bases at J, with 20 bases in the middle. The CDR3 loop spans 16 amino acids. As DNA, the CDR3 is TGTGCCAGCAGCCCAGCCCCCGATGAGGGCAGCTATGGCTACACCTTC. Encoded protein: CASSPAPDEGSYGYTF.

This clonotype appeared many times. The gene calls are TRBV11-2 and TRBJ2-1; D not resolved. The CDR3 has 17 residues. Trimming left V 0 bases short and J 1 base short, with 13 bases between. CDR1 is SGHAT, CDR2 FQNNGV, per germline. The CDR3 loop reads CASSLDVWEGSYNEQFF. CDR3 nucleotide sequence: TGTGCCAGCAGCTTAGATGTTTGGGAAGGGTCCTACAATGAGCAGTTCTTC.